This T cell receptor (beta chain) was retrieved from a study of regulatory T cells in long-lasting Graves disease. Whole-study findings and limits: New patients shared fewer public clonotypes (roughly 1,000) than persistent patients did (about 2,700).

Both iRepertoire HTBI primers and Arm-PCR of CDR3 regions were used to build the TCR beta libraries. TCRdb reprocessed the multiplex PCR reads with MiXCR, giving one entry per CDR3 protein. The sample yields around 400,000 distinct CDR3 sequences, 15% to 18% seen once. Noted time point: newly diagnosed GD, antithyroid drugs for less than 3 months. Isolated PBMC RNA provided the starting material for the TCR library. A peripheral blood sample, nine milliliters in volume, was drawn into EDTA tubes. As concerns this clonotype: What it binds is unknown.

The TCR was taken from a female donor with Graves disease. This material consisted of peripheral blood mononuclear cells (PBMCs), taken at new diagnosis, from a patient treated with antithyroid drugs.

CDR3 residues: CASSEGAGDTNYEQYF. Here the CDR3 DNA reads TGCGCCAGCAGTGAAGGAGCAGGGGATACTAACTACGAGCAGTACTTC. This chain links TRBV10-1 with TRBJ2-7; weak D call: TRBD1 (6 bases). V was clipped by 3 bases and J by 3 bases, with 18 bases between them. From germline, CDR1 is WNHNN and CDR2 SYGVQD (reference sequence). The CDR3 is 16 amino acids.